These 3 T cell receptor beta chains were all obtained from the same sample, sequenced in a study of Ad26.COV2.S vaccination and SARS-CoV-2 variants. Treatment defined: around 19 received Ad26.COV2.S at low or high dose, single or two shots; about 5 received placebo; per-sample allocation not given. The samples were gathered on day 63 after the first injection of vaccine or placebo. Profiling relied on immunoSEQ multiplex PCR, and the TCRdb table lists in-frame clones only, not all of them. The sample has about 390,000 clones; approximately 86% are singletons. The source material was peripheral blood, sampled in a trial of Ad26.COV2.S vaccine versus placebo. These receptors came from a person aged 18-60 years who received the Ad26.COV2.S COVID-19 vaccine or a placebo.

V and J are TRBV7-7 and TRBJ2-1; 16 bases agree with TRBD2. Germline CDR1 is SSHAT and CDR2 is FNYEAQ (reference sequence). The CDR3 spans 19 residues. J was trimmed by 5 bases and V by 1 base; bases with no gene match: 8. CDR3 region: CASSLVPGLAGGKDNEQFF. CDR3 DNA sequence: TGTGCCAGCAGCTTAGTCCCGGGACTAGCGGGGGGGAAGGACAATGAGCAGTTCTTC.

The chain combines TRBV3-1 (or the pseudogene TRBV3-2) with TRBJ2-7, with TRBD2 matching over 7 bases. J was trimmed by 11 bases and V by 0 bases; bases with no gene match: 7. The CDR3 length is 13 residues. Germline V gene lookup returns CDR1 LGHDT and CDR2 YNNKEL (reference sequence). CDR3 sequence reads: CASSQDRGGGKYF. CDR3 sequence (DNA): TGTGCCAGCAGCCAAGACCGTGGGGGAGGGAAGTACTTC.

The rearrangement uses TRBV4-1 and TRBJ2-3, with 10 bases aligning to TRBD2. V shed 2 bases, J shed 5 bases, and the junction held 10 bases outside the gene matches. The CDR3 length is 17 residues. Germline CDR1 MGHRA, CDR2 YSYEKL. The CDR3 loop is CASSQLVAGGPEDTQYF. The CDR3 nucleotides read TGCGCCAGCAGCCAATTGGTAGCGGGGGGTCCGGAAGATACGCAGTATTTT.